This TCR beta chain emerged from a study of Ad26.COV2.S vaccination and SARS-CoV-2 variants. Of note for this clone: No antigen is known for it.

General observations from the study: Substantial breadth was reportedly displayed by spike-specific CD8+ and CD4+ T cell responses after vaccination. Recipients of vaccine and of placebo showed similar breadth of their non-spike TCR repertoires.

The method was immunoSEQ multiplex PCR; TCRdb's version includes in-frame clones alone and lacks a portion of them. This sample yields fewer than 150,000 clones, of which roughly 90% are seen a single time; around 5.1% belongs to the top ten. The length of the CDR3 is 13 residues. V shed 4 bases and J shed 7 bases, with 11 bases lying between them. CDR1 is MGHRA, CDR2 YSYEKL, per germline. V usage is TRBV4-1 and J usage is TRBJ1-5; D not certain. The source was peripheral blood, collected after recovery from COVID-19. This sequence originates from a human donor who had recovered from COVID-19. The chain's CDR3 is CASSLNQWQPQHF. For the CDR3, the DNA is TGCGCCAGCAGCCTCAATCAATGGCAGCCCCAGCATTTT.